This T cell receptor (beta chain) was captured by sequencing in a study of OX40 agonist ivuxolimab in advanced cancers. Study details: Patients were under 90% male with ages roughly 20 to 85, mean 60. Study-level findings and limits: Expanded peripheral T-cell antigen specificity went undetermined. By week 6 at 0.1 to 3.0 mg/kg, blood CD4+ and CD8+ T cells had expanded clonally.

The repertoire was sequenced with immunoSEQ multiplex PCR; TCRdb's copy has only in-frame clones and lacks some. Among fewer than 85,000 clones listed, around four fifths were seen once. Collection of blood occurred at baseline, at cycle 4 day 1, and at cycle 7 day 1. A remark on this clone: Antigen: not known.

Germline values: CDR1 MNHEY, CDR2 SMNVEV (reference sequence). V was clipped by 8 bases and J by 5 bases, with 12 bases between them. The CDR3 is made up of 12 amino acids. The TCR was taken from an adult with an advanced solid tumor such as melanoma, head and neck, liver or kidney cancer. The sample in question was CD4+ or CD8+ T cells sorted from blood, obtained in a trial of the OX40 agonist ivuxolimab. The rearrangement links TRBV27 to TRBJ2-5; D is perhaps TRBD1 or TRBD2 (5 bases each). CDR3 DNA: TGTGCCAGCGGTGGGACGGCGGAGACCCAGTACTTC. Translation gives CASGGTAETQYF.